The next 21 T cell receptor beta chains were all read from a single sample in a study of somatic mutations in cytotoxic T cells in rheumatoid arthritis. This table comes from immunoSEQ multiplex PCR, and its TCRdb copy is limited to in-frame clones, with some not included. This sample has some 27,000 clones; less than 85% occur once, and the top ten carry just over 9.5%. The sequenced material came from CD8+ T cells sorted from blood. These receptors all come from a young woman in good health.

The CDR3 protein is CASSPGQGDLYGYTF. DNA for the CDR3: TGTGCCAGCAGCCCGGGACAGGGGGACCTGTATGGCTACACCTTC. This chain uses TRBV5-4 with TRBJ1-2, with 11 positions matching TRBD1. Germline CDR1 and CDR2: SGHNT and YYREEE (reference sequence). The CDR3 consists of 15 residues. Trimming removed 4 bases from V and 5 bases from J; junction bases left unmatched: 7.

The J gene is TRBJ2-1, the V gene TRBV7-9; the D is unclear. Trimming took 5 bases from V and 0 from J, leaving 11 bases between them. Germline V gene data show CDR1 as SEHNR and CDR2 as FQNEAQ (reference sequence). The CDR3 contains 15 residues. Written as DNA, the CDR3 is TGTGCCAGCAGCCAGGCGGTGGCCTCCTACAATGAGCAGTTCTTC. Translating gives CASSQAVASYNEQFF.

The count of this clone is one. V and J are TRBV6-1 and TRBJ2-5; TRBD1 matches at 9 bases. There are 14 residues in the CDR3. Germline assignment: CDR1 MNHNS and CDR2 SASEGT. V shed 3 bases, J shed 11 bases, and the junction held 10 bases outside the gene matches. CDR3 DNA sequence: TGTGCCAGCAGTGACACAGGGGGCGCGGGGGAGCAGTACTTC. Encoded protein: CASSDTGGAGEQYF.

Concerning this clone itself: Sequence at one end of the junction differs from germline and may be a read error. The V gene is TRBV4-1, the J gene TRBJ1-2; 8 nucleotides line up with TRBD1. The CDR3 is 14 residues long. Germline values: CDR1 MGHRA, CDR2 YSYEKL. The DNA for the CDR3 is TGCGCCAGCAGCCAAGGCGGGGTGGGGACAGGACTGGGCTTC. Translating gives CASSQGGVGTGLGF.

This chain uses TRBV4-1 with TRBJ2-1; 7 bases are shared with TRBD1. The germline CDR1 and CDR2 sequences are MGHRA and YSYEKL. This CDR3 is 15 amino acids long. J lost 5 bases, V lost 7 bases, and 11 bases had no gene match. The CDR3 DNA is TGCGCCAGCACCCAGTTACAGGGGCCCAACAATGAGCAGTTCTTC. It codes for CASTQLQGPNNEQFF.

This clone was picked up a small number of times. The rearrangement joins TRBV4-1 to TRBJ1-2, with TRBD1 identical over 7 bases. The CDR3 covers 13 residues. Germline V lookup: CDR1 MGHRA, CDR2 YSYEKL. V dropped 3 bases and J dropped 8; count of bases not matched to a gene: 6. Here the CDR3 reads CASSHTGAGGYTF. The CDR3 DNA sequence: TGCGCCAGCAGCCATACAGGGGCGGGAGGCTACACCTTC.

J is TRBJ2-7 and V is TRBV11-2; 12 positions agree with TRBD2. In germline, CDR1 is SGHAT, CDR2 FQNNGV. V shed 5 bases and J 0 bases; nucleotides not matched to a gene: 2. This CDR3 contains 15 residues. The CDR3 region has the DNA TGTGCCAGCAGCCTAGCGGGAGGGCCCTCCTACGAGCAGTACTTC. Translated: CASSLAGGPSYEQYF.

The V call is TRBV6-5, the J call TRBJ1-1; no definite D call. The germline gives CDR1 MNHEY, CDR2 SVGAGI. The CDR3 runs 14 residues. The V and J ends lost 7 bases and 3 bases respectively, with 15 bases between them. The CDR3 loop reads CASTRIRGDTEAFF. In DNA form, the CDR3 reads TGTGCCAGCACGAGGATTCGAGGAGACACTGAAGCTTTCTTT.

Sample share makes this clone medium-sized. V is TRBV5-6 and J is TRBJ2-1; 7 positions agree with TRBD2. The CDR3 totals 11 residues. V shed 4 bases and J 8 bases; nucleotides not matched to a gene: 0. Germline CDR1 is SGHDT and CDR2 is YYEEEE. CDR3: CASSGGDEQFF. CDR3 DNA sequence: TGTGCCAGCAGCGGGGGGGATGAGCAGTTCTTC.

Notes on this clone: An end of the junction does not agree with germline; a read error may underlie this. The J gene is TRBJ2-5, the V gene TRBV28; D is possibly TRBD1 (6 bases). Germline-derived CDR1 and CDR2 are MDHEN and SYDVKM. The length of the CDR3 is 13 residues. CDR3 amino acids: CAAGRTVQGTQYF. The CDR3 coding sequence is TGTGCCGCAGGAAGGACAGTTCAAGGGACCCAGTACTTC. Supplemented by reference TRBV28 and TRBJ2-5, the full variable domain reads DVKVTQSSRYLVKRTGEKVFLECVQDMDHENMFWYRQDPGLGLRLIYFSYDVKMKEKGDIPEGYSVSREKKERFSLILESASTNQTSMYLCAAGRTVQGTQYFGPGTRLLVL.

The gene calls are TRBV28 and TRBJ2-3; D is ambiguous. The ends were cut back, 7 bases at V and 0 bases at J, with 14 bases in the middle. Germline V CDR1 and CDR2: MDHEN, SYDVKM. This CDR3 has 15 residues. DNA of the CDR3: TGTGCCAGCACCCCAATGGCGCCTAGCACAGATACGCAGTATTTT. It yields the protein CASTPMAPSTDTQYF.

This clone appeared a single time. V gene TRBV19 combines with J gene TRBJ1-4; TRBD1 aligns across 9 bases. The CDR3 spans 15 residues. Germline CDR1 LNHDA, CDR2 SQIVND (reference sequence). J gave up 6 bases and V 3 bases, and 5 bases lay outside the gene matches. The CDR3 bases are TGTGCCAGTAGTATTGCCGGGACAGGGTATGAAAAACTGTTTTTT. This encodes CASSIAGTGYEKLFF.

This chain links TRBV2 with TRBJ2-2; D is possibly TRBD2 (6 bases). V dropped 7 bases and J dropped 0 bases, with 15 bases sitting between them. The CDR3 runs 16 residues. CDR1 and CDR2 (germline): SNHLY, FYNNEI. CDR3 protein: CASTPWLATNTGELFF. In DNA form, the CDR3 reads TGTGCCAGCACCCCCTGGCTAGCGACGAACACCGGGGAGCTGTTTTTT.

This clone came up once. This chain links TRBV30 with TRBJ1-2, with 7 bases matching TRBD1. This CDR3 region has 15 residues. CDR1 and CDR2 from the germline V gene are GTSNPN and SVGIG (reference sequence). The junction had 14 bases not matched to a gene; V was cut back by 7 bases and J by 3 bases. CDR3 residues: CASRIPQGPYYGYTF. The CDR3 bases are TGTGCCTCCAGAATCCCACAGGGGCCCTACTATGGCTACACCTTC.

This clone has just one count. The chain recombines TRBV6-6 with TRBJ2-5; D tentatively fits TRBD1 or TRBD2 (5 bases each). Per the germline V gene, CDR1 is MNHNY and CDR2 is SVGAGI (reference sequence). V shed 1 base and J shed 5 bases, with 14 bases lying between them. CDR3 length equals 15 residues. The CDR3 loop is CASSYYGTTGETQYF. The CDR3 nucleotides are TGTGCCAGCAGTTACTACGGGACGACGGGGGAGACCCAGTACTTC.

This clone has just a few counts. The chain combines TRBV7-9 with TRBJ2-6; 9 positions match TRBD2. The V gene's germline CDR1 is SEHNR and CDR2 FQNEAQ (reference sequence). V shed 5 bases, J shed 4 bases, and the junction held 12 bases outside the gene matches. The CDR3 is 18 amino acids. The CDR3 bases are TGTGCCAGCAGCCCACAATGGCGGGAGGGCTGGGGGGCCAACGTCCTGACTTTC. It translates to CASSPQWREGWGANVLTF.

The chain links TRBV29-1 to TRBJ2-5, with a weak D call TRBD1 (6 bases). Germline V gene lookup returns CDR1 SQVTM and CDR2 ANQGSEA. The CDR3 covers 16 residues. V was trimmed by 0 bases and J by 1 base, leaving 15 bases between them. CDR3 sequence reads: CSVEDPTGPSQETQYF. The CDR3 region has the DNA TGCAGCGTTGAAGATCCTACAGGGCCGAGCCAAGAGACCCAGTACTTC.

The rearrangement links TRBV9 to TRBJ1-6; D is ambiguous. V was trimmed by 2 bases and J by 7 bases, leaving 13 bases between them. Germline CDR1 reads SGDLS; CDR2 reads YYNGEE. The CDR3 contains 15 residues. This chain's CDR3 is CASSVSYGGNSPLHF. CDR3 coding DNA: TGTGCCAGCAGCGTCTCTTACGGTGGAAATTCACCCCTCCACTTT.

The chain combines TRBV28 with TRBJ2-3; either TRBD1 or TRBD2 may fit D (5 bases each). The germline V gene has CDR1 MDHEN and CDR2 SYDVKM. V was shortened by 6 bases and J by 1 base, with 11 bases between the two germline ends. The CDR3 loop spans 14 amino acids. The CDR3, as DNA: TGTGCCAGCAGCCCCCCGGGGCGCACAGATACGCAGTATTTT. Protein: CASSPPGRTDTQYF.

The V gene is TRBV6-1, the J gene TRBJ2-7; D is perhaps TRBD1 (5 bases). V lost 3 bases to trimming and J lost 0 bases, with 12 bases between them. This CDR3 spans 15 amino acids. Germline lookup yields CDR1 MNHNS and CDR2 SASEGT. CDR3 residues: CASSDVRQYSYEQYV. The CDR3 DNA reads as TGTGCCAGCAGTGATGTTCGACAGTACTCCTACGAGCAGTACGTC.

The rearrangement links TRBV5-6 to TRBJ2-3; D gene uncertain. The germline CDR1 and CDR2 sequences are SGHDT and YYEEEE. CDR3 length: 16 amino acids. Trimming removed 1 base at V and 6 bases at J, with 18 bases between. CDR3 nucleotide sequence: TGTGCCAGCAGCTTGTTAATGGGTCGAGAGGCCGATACGCAGTATTTT. It specifies CASSLLMGREADTQYF.